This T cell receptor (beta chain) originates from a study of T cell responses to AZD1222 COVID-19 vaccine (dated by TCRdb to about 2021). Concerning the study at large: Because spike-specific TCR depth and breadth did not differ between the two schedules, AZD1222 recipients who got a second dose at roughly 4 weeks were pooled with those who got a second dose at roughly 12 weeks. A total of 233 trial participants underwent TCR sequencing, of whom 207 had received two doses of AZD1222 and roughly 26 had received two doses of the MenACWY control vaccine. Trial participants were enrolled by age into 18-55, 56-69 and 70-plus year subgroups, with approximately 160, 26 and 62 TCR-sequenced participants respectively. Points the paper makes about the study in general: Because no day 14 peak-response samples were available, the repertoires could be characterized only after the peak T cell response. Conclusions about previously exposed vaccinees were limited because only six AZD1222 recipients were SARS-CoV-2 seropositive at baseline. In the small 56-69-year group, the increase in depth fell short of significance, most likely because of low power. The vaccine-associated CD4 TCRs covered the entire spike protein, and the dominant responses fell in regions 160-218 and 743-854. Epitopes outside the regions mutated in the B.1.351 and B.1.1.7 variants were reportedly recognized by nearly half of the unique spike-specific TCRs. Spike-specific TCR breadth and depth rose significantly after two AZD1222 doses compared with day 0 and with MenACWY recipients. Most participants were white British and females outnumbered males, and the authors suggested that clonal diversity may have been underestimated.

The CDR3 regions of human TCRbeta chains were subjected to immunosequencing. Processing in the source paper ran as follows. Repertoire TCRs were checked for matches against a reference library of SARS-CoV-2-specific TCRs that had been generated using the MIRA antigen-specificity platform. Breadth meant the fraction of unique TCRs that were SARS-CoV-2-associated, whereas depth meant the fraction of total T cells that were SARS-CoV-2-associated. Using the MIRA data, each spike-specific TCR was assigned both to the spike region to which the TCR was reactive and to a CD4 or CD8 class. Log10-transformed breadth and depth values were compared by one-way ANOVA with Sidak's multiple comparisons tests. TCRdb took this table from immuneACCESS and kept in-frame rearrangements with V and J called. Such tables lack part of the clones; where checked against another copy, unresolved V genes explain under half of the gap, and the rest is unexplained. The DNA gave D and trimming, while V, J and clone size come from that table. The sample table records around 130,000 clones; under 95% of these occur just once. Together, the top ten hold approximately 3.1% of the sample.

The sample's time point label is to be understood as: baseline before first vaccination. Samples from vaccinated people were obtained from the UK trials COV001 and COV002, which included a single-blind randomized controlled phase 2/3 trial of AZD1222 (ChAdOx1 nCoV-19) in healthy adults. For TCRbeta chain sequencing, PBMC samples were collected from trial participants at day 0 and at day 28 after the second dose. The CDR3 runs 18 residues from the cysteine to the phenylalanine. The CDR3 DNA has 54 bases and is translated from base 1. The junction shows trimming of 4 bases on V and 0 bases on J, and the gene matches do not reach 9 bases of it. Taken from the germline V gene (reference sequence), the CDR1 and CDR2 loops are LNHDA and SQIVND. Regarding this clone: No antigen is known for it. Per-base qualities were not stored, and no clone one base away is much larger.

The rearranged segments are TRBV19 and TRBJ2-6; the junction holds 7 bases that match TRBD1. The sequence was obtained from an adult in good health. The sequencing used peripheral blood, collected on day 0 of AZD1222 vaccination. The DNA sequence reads TGTGCCAGTAGTAAACGACAGGGAATCCTCTCTGGGGCCAACGTCCTGACTTTC. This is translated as CASSKRQGILSGANVLTF.